This note documents a single TCR beta chain sequence. Germline V gene sequence: CDR1 KGHSH, CDR2 LQKENI. Trimming stripped 6 bases from V and 5 bases from J, with 8 bases between. This CDR3 comprises 12 residues. Sequenced by immunoSEQ multiplex PCR; TCRdb stores in-frame clones only, minus some. There are roughly 120,000 clones in the sample; about 92% occur only once, and approximately 3.5% lies in the top ten. This entry is derived from a study of blood T cell repertoires in COVID-19. The sequence came from a man in his fifties or sixties with active COVID-19. This chain links TRBV18 with TRBJ2-1; D unclear. The specimen was peripheral blood. In DNA form, the CDR3 reads TGTGCCAGCTCCCTAGACGACAATGAGCAGTTCTTC. Encoded protein: CASSLDDNEQFF.